This T cell receptor (beta chain) was profiled in a study of T cell responses to AZD1222 COVID-19 vaccine (dated by TCRdb to the early 2020s). Some background on the complete study: AZD1222 recipients with second doses at about 4 weeks or about 12 weeks were pooled, because spike-specific TCR depth and breadth did not differ between schedules. A total of about 230 trial participants underwent TCR sequencing, of whom around 200 received two doses of AZD1222 and about 26 received two doses of the MenACWY control vaccine. Trial participants were enrolled by age into subgroups of 18-55, 56-69 and 70-plus years, and 148, 28 and 57 TCR-sequenced participants, respectively, were included in these subgroups.

The CDR3 regions of human TCRbeta chains were analyzed by immunosequencing. Turning to the authors' computational methods: Repertoire TCRs were matched against a reference library of SARS-CoV-2-specific TCRs generated with the MIRA antigen-specificity platform. Breadth was defined as the fraction of unique TCRs that were SARS-CoV-2-associated, and depth was defined as the fraction of total T cells that were SARS-CoV-2-associated. Using the MIRA data, each spike-specific TCR was assigned both to the spike region to which the TCR was reactive and to a CD4 or CD8 class. Log10-transformed breadth and depth values were compared by one-way ANOVA with Sidak's multiple comparisons tests. TCRdb's version of the immuneACCESS table is confined to in-frame rearrangements and falls short of the full clone set. An unresolved V gene accounts for under half of the shortfall where checked; the remainder is of unknown origin. The D gene and trimming were derived from the DNA, and the V and J assignments and clone size from that table. For this sample the table gives more than 95,000 clones, of which around 89% were detected only once. The ten largest make up 2.5% of the sample.

CDR1 SGHDN and CDR2 FVKESK were looked up in the germline V gene. The CDR3 runs 13 residues from the cysteine to the phenylalanine. The sequence is cut down to CDR3 DNA, 39 bases in frame from base 1. V and J are truncated by 4 bases and 0 bases respectively, leaving an intervening sequence of 7 bases. Results the study describes overall, beyond this receptor: Most participants were white British and females outnumbered males, and the authors suggested that clonal diversity may have been underestimated. Only five to seven AZD1222 recipients were SARS-CoV-2 seropositive at baseline, limiting conclusions about previously exposed vaccinees. Because no day 14 peak-response samples were available, repertoires were characterized only after the peak T cell response. The 56-69-year group was small, and its depth increase did not reach significance, likely because of low power. Vaccine-associated CD4 TCRs spanned the whole spike protein, with dominant responses in regions 160-218 and 743-854. A significant rise in spike-specific TCR breadth and depth was observed after two AZD1222 doses relative to day 0 and relative to MenACWY recipients. Epitopes outside the regions mutated in the B.1.351 and B.1.1.7 variants were reportedly recognized by nearly half of the unique spike-specific TCRs.

The time point label for this specimen denotes: baseline before first vaccination. Vaccinee samples were obtained from the UK trials COV001 and COV002, which included a single-blind randomized controlled phase 2/3 trial of AZD1222 (ChAdOx1 nCoV-19) in healthy adults. For TCRbeta chain sequencing, PBMC samples from trial participants were taken at day 0 and at day 28 after the second dose. On this clone: Its recognized antigen is unknown. One base away there is no much larger clone; base qualities are not given.

The sample in question was peripheral blood, obtained on day 0 of AZD1222 vaccination. The chain employs TRBV14 and TRBJ2-7, with TRBD2 perhaps the D gene, on 5 matching bases. This receptor was obtained from an adult in good health. This receptor has the CDR3 CASSLAGSYEQYF. The DNA sequence follows: TGTGCCAGCAGCCTGGCGGGCTCCTACGAGCAGTACTTC.